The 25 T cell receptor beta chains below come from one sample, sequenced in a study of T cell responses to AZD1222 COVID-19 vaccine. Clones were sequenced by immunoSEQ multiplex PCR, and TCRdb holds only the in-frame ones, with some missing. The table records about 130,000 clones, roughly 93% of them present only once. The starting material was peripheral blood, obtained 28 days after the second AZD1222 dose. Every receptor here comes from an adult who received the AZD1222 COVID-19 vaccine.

The CDR3 loop reads CASSLYETGTGYTF. Written as DNA, the CDR3 is TGTGCCAGCTCACTGTACGAAACAGGGACGGGCTACACCTTC. The chain has TRBV18 and TRBJ1-2; the D gene is possibly TRBD1 (6 bases). Germline V gene sequence: CDR1 KGHSH, CDR2 LQKENI. The CDR3 loop spans 14 amino acids. Trimming took off 4 bases at V and 8 bases at J, with 17 bases between the two ends.

CDR3 in amino acids: CASGPGRYGYTF. In DNA, the CDR3 is TGTGCCAGCGGCCCAGGGCGGTATGGCTACACCTTC. The gene calls are TRBV27 and TRBJ1-2; D might be TRBD1 (5 bases). Trimming stripped 8 bases from V and 5 bases from J, with 12 bases between. The CDR3 runs 12 residues. CDR1 MNHEY and CDR2 SMNVEV come from the germline V gene (reference sequence).

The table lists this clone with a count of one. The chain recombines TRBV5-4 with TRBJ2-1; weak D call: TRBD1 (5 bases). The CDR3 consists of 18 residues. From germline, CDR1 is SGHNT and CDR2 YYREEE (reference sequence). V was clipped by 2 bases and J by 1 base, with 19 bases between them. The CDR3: CASSLALMAAGSYNEQFF. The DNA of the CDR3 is TGTGCCAGCAGCTTAGCCTTAATGGCGGCAGGGTCCTACAATGAGCAGTTCTTC.

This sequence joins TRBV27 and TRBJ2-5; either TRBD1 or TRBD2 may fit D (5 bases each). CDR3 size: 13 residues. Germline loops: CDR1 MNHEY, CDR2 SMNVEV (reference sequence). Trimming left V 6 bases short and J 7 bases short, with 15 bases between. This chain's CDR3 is CASSGTASGTQYF. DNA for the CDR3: TGTGCCAGCAGCGGGACGGCCAGCGGGACCCAGTACTTC.

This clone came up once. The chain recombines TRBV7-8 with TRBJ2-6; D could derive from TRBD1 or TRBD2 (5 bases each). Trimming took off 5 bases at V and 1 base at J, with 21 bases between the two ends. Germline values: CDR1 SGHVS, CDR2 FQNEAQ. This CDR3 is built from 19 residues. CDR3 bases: TGTGCCAGCAGCAACCCCTGGGGGTCCGAACCTTCTGGGGCCAACGTCCTGACTTTC. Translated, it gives CASSNPWGSEPSGANVLTF.

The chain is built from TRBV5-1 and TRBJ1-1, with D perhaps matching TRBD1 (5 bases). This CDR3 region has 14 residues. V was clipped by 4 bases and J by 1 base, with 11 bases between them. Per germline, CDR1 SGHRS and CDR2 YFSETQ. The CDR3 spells CASSLQTENTEAFF. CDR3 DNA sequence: TGCGCCAGCAGCCTCCAGACAGAGAACACTGAAGCTTTCTTT.

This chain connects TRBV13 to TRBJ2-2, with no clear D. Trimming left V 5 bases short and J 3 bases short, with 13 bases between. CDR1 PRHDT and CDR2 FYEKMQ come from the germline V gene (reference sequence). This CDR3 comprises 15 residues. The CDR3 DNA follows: TGTGCCAGCAGCCCAGACGTAGCCCACACCGGGGAGCTGTTTTTT. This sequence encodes CASSPDVAHTGELFF.

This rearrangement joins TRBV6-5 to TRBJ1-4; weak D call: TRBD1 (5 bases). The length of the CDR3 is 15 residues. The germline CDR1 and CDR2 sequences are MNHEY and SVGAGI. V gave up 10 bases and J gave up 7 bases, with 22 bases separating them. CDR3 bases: TGTGCCACCAATCCTCTCAGGGAATCGGGTGAAAAACTGTTTTTT. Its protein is CATNPLRESGEKLFF.

The CDR3 loop is CASSSSIRHTIYF. The DNA for the CDR3 is TGTGCCAGCAGTTCCTCTATCCGACACACCATATATTTT. The chain combines TRBV12-3 or TRBV12-4 with TRBJ1-3; the D is unclear. The CDR3 contains 13 residues. Trimming pared 4 bases from V and 8 bases from J, leaving 12 bases between.

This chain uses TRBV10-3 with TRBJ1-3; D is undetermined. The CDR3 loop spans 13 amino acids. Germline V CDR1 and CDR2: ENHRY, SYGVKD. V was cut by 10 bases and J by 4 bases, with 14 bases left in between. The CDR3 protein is CATTPSPGNTIYF. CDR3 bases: TGTGCCACCACGCCATCGCCAGGAAACACCATATATTTT.

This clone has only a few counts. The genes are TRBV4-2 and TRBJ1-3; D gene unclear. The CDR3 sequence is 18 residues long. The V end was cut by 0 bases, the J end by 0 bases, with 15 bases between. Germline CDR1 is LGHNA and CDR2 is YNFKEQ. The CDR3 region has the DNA TGTGCCAGCAGCCAAGATCTCATTGGCGGTGGCTCTGGAAACACCATATATTTT. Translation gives CASSQDLIGGGSGNTIYF.

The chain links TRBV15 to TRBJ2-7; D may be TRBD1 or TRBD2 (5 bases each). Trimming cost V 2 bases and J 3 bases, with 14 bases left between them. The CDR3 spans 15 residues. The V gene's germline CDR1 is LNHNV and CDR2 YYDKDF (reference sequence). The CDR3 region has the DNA TGTGCCACCAGCAGAAAAGACCGGGACGGCTACGAGCAGTACTTC. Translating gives CATSRKDRDGYEQYF.

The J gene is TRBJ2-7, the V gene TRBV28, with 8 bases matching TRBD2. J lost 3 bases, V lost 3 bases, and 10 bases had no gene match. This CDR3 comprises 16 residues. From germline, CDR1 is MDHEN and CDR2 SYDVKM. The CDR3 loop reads CASSLGREREIYEQYF. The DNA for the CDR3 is TGTGCCAGCAGTTTGGGGCGGGAGCGGGAGATCTACGAGCAGTACTTC.

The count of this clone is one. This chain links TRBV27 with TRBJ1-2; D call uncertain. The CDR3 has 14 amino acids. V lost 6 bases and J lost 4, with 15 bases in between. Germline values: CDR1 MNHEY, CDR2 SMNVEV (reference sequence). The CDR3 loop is CASSPLGPSYGYTF. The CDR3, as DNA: TGTGCCAGCAGCCCCTTGGGCCCTAGCTATGGCTACACCTTC.

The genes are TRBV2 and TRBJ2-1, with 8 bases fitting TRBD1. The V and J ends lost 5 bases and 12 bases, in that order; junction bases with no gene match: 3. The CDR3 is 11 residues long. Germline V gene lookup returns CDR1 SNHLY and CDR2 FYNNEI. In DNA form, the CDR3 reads TGTGCCAGCAGTTTTGGACAGGGGCAGTTCTTC. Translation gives CASSFGQGQFF.

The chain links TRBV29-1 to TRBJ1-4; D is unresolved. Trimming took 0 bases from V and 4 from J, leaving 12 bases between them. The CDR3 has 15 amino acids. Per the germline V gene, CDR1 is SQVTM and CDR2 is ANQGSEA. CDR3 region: CSVEEIGRHNEKLFF. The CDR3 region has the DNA TGCAGCGTTGAAGAAATTGGACGGCATAATGAAAAACTGTTTTTT.

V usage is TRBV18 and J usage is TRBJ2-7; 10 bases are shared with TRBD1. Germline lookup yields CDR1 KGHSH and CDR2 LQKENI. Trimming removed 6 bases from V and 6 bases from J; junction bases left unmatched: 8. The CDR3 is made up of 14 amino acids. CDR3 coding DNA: TGTGCCAGCTCTTCGACAGGGGGCGAGATCGAGCAGTACTTC. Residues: CASSSTGGEIEQYF.

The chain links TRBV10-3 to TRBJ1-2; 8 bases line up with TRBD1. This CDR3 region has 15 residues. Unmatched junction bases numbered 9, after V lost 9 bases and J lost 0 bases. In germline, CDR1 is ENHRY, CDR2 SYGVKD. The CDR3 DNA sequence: TGTGCCATTCCTTCCCGGACAGGGCCTAACTATGGCTACACCTTC. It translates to CAIPSRTGPNYGYTF.

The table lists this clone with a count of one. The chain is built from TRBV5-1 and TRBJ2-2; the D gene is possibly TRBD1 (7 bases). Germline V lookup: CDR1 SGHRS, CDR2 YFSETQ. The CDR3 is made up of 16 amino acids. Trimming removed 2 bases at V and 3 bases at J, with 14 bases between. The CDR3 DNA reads TGCGCCAGCAGCTTCCCAGACAGGGAGGACACCGGGGAGCTGTTTTTT. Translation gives CASSFPDREDTGELFF.

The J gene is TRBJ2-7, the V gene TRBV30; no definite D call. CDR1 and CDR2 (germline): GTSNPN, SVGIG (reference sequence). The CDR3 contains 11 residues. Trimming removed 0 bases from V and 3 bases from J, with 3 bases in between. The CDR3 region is CAWSVVYEQYF. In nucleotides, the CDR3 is TGTGCCTGGAGTGTAGTCTACGAGCAGTACTTC. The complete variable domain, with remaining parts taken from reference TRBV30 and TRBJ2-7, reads SQTIHQWPATLVQPVGSPLSLECTVEGTSNPNLYWYRQAAGRGLQLLFYSVGIGQISSEVPQNLSASRPQDRQFILSSKKLLLSDSGFYLCAWSVVYEQYFGPGTRLTVT.

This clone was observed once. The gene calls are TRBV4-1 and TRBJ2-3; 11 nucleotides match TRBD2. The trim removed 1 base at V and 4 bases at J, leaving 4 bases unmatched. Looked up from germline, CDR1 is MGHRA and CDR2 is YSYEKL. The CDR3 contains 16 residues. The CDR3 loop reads CASSQVAGGAPDTQYF. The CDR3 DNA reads TGCGCCAGCAGCCAAGTAGCGGGAGGGGCCCCAGATACGCAGTATTTT.

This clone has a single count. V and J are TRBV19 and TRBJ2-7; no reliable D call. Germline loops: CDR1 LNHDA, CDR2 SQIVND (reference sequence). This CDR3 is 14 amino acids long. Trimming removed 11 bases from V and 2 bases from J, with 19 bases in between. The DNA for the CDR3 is TGTGCCCCACAAGACTCTAACCCCCCCTACGAGCAGTACTTC. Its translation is CAPQDSNPPYEQYF. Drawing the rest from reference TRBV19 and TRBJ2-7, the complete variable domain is DGGITQSPKYLFRKEGQNVTLSCEQNLNHDAMYWYRQDPGQGLRLIYYSQIVNDFQKGDIAEGYSVSREKKESFPLTVTSAQKNPTAFYLCAPQDSNPPYEQYFGPGTRLTVT.

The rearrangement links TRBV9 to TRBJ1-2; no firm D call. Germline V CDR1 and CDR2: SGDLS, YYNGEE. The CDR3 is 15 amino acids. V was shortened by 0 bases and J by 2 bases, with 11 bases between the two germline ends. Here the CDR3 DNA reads TGTGCCAGCAGCGTAGTGACCCCCGAGAACTATGGCTACACCTTC. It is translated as CASSVVTPENYGYTF.

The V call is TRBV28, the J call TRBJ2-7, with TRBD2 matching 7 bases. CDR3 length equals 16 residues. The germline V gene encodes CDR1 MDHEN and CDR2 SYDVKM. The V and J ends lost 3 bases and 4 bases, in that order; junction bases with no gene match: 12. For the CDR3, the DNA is TGTGCCAGCAGTTTGTGGGGAGCGGGGAGGGGATACGAGCAGTACTTC. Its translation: CASSLWGAGRGYEQYF. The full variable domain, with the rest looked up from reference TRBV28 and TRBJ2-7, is DVKVTQSSRYLVKRTGEKVFLECVQDMDHENMFWYRQDPGLGLRLIYFSYDVKMKEKGDIPEGYSVSREKKERFSLILESASTNQTSMYLCASSLWGAGRGYEQYFGPGTRLTVT.

This chain's CDR3 is CASSLWGKGTEAFF. The DNA of the CDR3 is TGTGCCAGCAGTTTATGGGGGAAGGGGACTGAAGCTTTCTTT. This chain uses TRBV28 with TRBJ1-1; possible D gene TRBD1, 5 bases. Trimming removed 0 bases from V and 5 bases from J, with 10 bases in between. The length of the CDR3 is 14 residues. The germline V gene encodes CDR1 MDHEN and CDR2 SYDVKM.